One TCR beta chain is described in this entry. Trimming cost V 4 bases and J 8 bases, with 20 bases left between them. Germline CDR1 is LGHDT and CDR2 is YNNKEL (reference sequence). The CDR3 extends over 15 amino acids. This specimen belongs to a study of blood T cell repertoires in COVID-19. Study details: Material from acute and convalescent COVID-19 was sourced from the United States, Italy and Spain.

In the original analysis: For nucleated cells, counts were estimated from reference gene primer amplification. Sequenced by immunoSEQ multiplex PCR; TCRdb stores in-frame clones only, minus some. D and trimming were read from the DNA, whereas the V and J calls and clone size are those reported in that table. The sample consists of approximately 15,000 clones, roughly 80% of them appearing once. This receptor was taken from a human donor in a cohort sampled during active COVID-19. The source material was peripheral blood. The J gene is TRBJ1-2, the V gene TRBV3-1 (or the pseudogene TRBV3-2), with a tentative D call TRBD1 (6 bases). The CDR3 bases are TGTGCCAGCAGCCTCGCCGGGACACGACGAGAGGGCTACACCTTC. It translates to CASSLAGTRREGYTF.